This T cell receptor (beta chain) is from a study of blood T cell repertoires in COVID-19. Study overall: The United States, Italy and Spain provided the acute and convalescent COVID-19 samples. Sample material is recorded as cDNA or gDNA derived from T cells, B-cell-depleted T cells, or PBMCs.

The V and J ends lost 0 bases and 10 bases respectively, with 12 bases between them. Germline CDR1 and CDR2: LNHNV and YYDKDF (reference sequence). This CDR3 has 14 amino acids. Authors' methods: Amplification of reference gene primers provided the estimated nucleated cell counts. The table came from immunoSEQ multiplex PCR; TCRdb's copy has only in-frame clones and leaves some out. D and trimming come from the DNA, and the V and J calls and clone size come from that table. The table has approximately 140,000 clones, approximately 88% seen once; the top ten hold roughly 15%. The chain is built from TRBV15 and TRBJ1-4; no clear D gene. The sequenced sample consisted of peripheral blood. The sequence derives from a woman of 80 years or more with acute or convalescent COVID-19. The CDR3 protein is CATSRDNRGGKLFF. In nucleotides, the CDR3 is TGTGCCACCAGCAGAGATAATAGAGGTGGAAAACTGTTTTTT.